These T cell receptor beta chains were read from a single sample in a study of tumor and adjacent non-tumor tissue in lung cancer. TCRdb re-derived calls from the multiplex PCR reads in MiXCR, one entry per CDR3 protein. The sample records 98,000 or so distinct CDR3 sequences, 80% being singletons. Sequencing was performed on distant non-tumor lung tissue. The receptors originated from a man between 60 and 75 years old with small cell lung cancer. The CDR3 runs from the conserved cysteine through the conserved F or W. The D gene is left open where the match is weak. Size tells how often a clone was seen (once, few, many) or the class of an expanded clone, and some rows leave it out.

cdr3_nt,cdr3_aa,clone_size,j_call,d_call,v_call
TGCGCCAGCAGCCGAGGGACTAGCGGGCAAGAGACCCAGTATTTC,CASSRGTSGQETQYF,-,TRBJ2-5,TRBD2,TRBV4-1
TGTGCCACCAGTGACCCGGACAGGAAAAGCTATCAGCCCCACCATTTT,CATSDPDRKSYQPHHF,-,TRBJ1-5,TRBD1,TRBV24-1
TGCGCCAGAAGCCAAGACGCGGGAGCATCCTACTATGAGCAGTTCTTC,CARSQDAGASYYEQFF,once,TRBJ2-1,TRBD2,TRBV4-1
TGTGCCAGCAGCTCAGCCCAGGTGACAGATACGCAGTACTTT,CASSSAQVTDTQYF,-,TRBJ2-3,-,TRBV11-1
TGTGTCAGCAACTTAGAGGCAGGGTTGGTTGAGCAATTCTTC,CVSNLEAGLVEQFF,-,TRBJ2-1,-,TRBV11-2
TGCGCCAGCAGCCAGGACAGGTTAGGCAGTGAAGCTTTCTTT,CASSQDRLGSEAFF,-,TRBJ1-1,TRBD1,TRBV5-1
TGTGCCACCAGCCCCCCTTCCGGGGGGACAGATACGCAGTATTTT,CATSPPSGGTDTQYF,-,TRBJ2-3,TRBD2,TRBV11-3
TGTGCCAGCAGCTATACCCAGGGGCTAGCATTAGAGACACAGTACTTC,CASSYTQGLALETQYF,-,TRBJ2-5,-,TRBV11-2
TGTCCCACCAGCTTCTCATACCTTAGCGGGAGCTCCTACGAGCAGTACTTC,CPTSFSYLSGSSYEQYF,-,TRBJ2-7,TRBD2,TRBV5-6
TGTGCCACCAGTGACTTACAGGGACTAGCGGCCGCTAACTCCTACAATGAGCAGTTCTTC,CATSDLQGLAAANSYNEQFF,-,TRBJ2-1,TRBD2,TRBV24-1
TGCAGCGTTGAGAGGGTGCCGGAAACCTGGGAGCTGTCTTTT,CSVERVPETWELSF,-,TRBJ2-2,-,TRBV29-1
TGTGACAGCAGTTACCCATCTACCAGTGGTCTTGAAGCTTTCTTT,CDSSYPSTSGLEAFF,-,TRBJ1-1,-,TRBV6-6
TGTGCCAACAGCTTAGTGACAGCCCAGAGCTCCTGCAATGAGCAGTACTTC,CANSLVTAQSSCNEQYF,-,TRBJ2-7,-,TRBV11-2
TGTGCCAGCATTCAGACAGGGGGAAGGTTTCAGCCCCAGCATTTT,CASIQTGGRFQPQHF,many,TRBJ1-5,TRBD1,TRBV6-1
TGTGCCAGCAGTTACTCGCTGAAGAGGGGAGGTTCACCCCTCCACTTT,CASSYSLKRGGSPLHF,-,TRBJ1-6,-,TRBV6-5